A selection of T cell receptor beta chains follows, all from one sample in a study of HIV-infected patients and healthy controls. One entry per CDR3 protein, called by TCRdb with MiXCR from the 5' RACE reads. The sample contains around 64,000 distinct CDR3 sequences, less than 20% of which appear only once. The sample consisted of CD4+ T cells from blood. Every receptor here comes from a human donor in good health. Each CDR3 is given with its conserved first and last residue. Fields, in order: J gene, clone size, D gene, V gene, CDR3 protein, CDR3 DNA. The D gene is left open where the match is weak. Clone size is not always given. Where it is, it says once, few, many or a class for expanded clones.

J: TRBJ2-4
size: few
D: NA
V: TRBV27
CDR3: CASRTMFREKNIQYF
DNA: TGTGCCAGCAGGACCATGTTCCGGGAGAAAAACATTCAGTACTTC

J: TRBJ2-1
size: many
D: NA
V: TRBV5-1
CDR3: CASSLAHTPSPTPFF
DNA: TGCGCCAGCAGCTTGGCCCACACCCCCTCCCCCACCCCGTTCTTC

J: TRBJ1-2
size: few
D: NA
V: TRBV20-1
CDR3: CSARLADSNGYTF
DNA: TGCAGTGCTAGGTTGGCAGACTCGAATGGCTACACCTTC

J: TRBJ1-1
size: many
D: NA
V: TRBV7-2
CDR3: CASSPEGGGFTEAFF
DNA: TGTGCCAGCAGCCCCGAGGGGGGCGGGTTCACTGAAGCTTTCTTT

J: TRBJ2-6
size: NA
D: TRBD1
V: TRBV11-2
CDR3: CASSSSRDSLTF
DNA: TGTGCCAGCAGCTCCTCCCGGGACAGCCTGACTTTC

J: TRBJ2-7
size: few
D: TRBD1
V: TRBV7-2
CDR3: CASSSRTGSYEQYF
DNA: TGTGCCAGCAGCTCCCGGACAGGAAGCTACGAGCAGTACTTC

J: TRBJ2-3
size: many
D: TRBD2
V: TRBV5-1
CDR3: CASSPGLAGGRTDTQYF
DNA: TGCGCCAGCAGCCCCGGACTAGCGGGGGGTCGGACAGATACGCAGTATTTT

J: TRBJ2-1
size: many
D: TRBD2
V: TRBV20-1
CDR3: CSANRLAGGSLGEQFF
DNA: TGCAGTGCCAATCGACTAGCGGGAGGGTCATTGGGTGAGCAGTTCTTC

J: TRBJ2-3
size: NA
D: NA
V: TRBV19
CDR3: CASSARGSDTQYF
DNA: TGTGCCAGTAGTGCCAGAGGTTCAGATACGCAGTATTTT

J: TRBJ1-1
size: NA
D: NA
V: TRBV5-1
CDR3: CASSLGIRRTEAFF
DNA: TGCGCCAGCAGCTTGGGAATCCGTAGGACTGAAGCTTTCTTT

J: TRBJ1-1
size: NA
D: NA
V: TRBV25-1
CDR3: CASSVPGLNPGVLNTEAFF
DNA: TGTGCCAGCAGTGTACCAGGACTAAACCCTGGGGTCCTGAACACTGAAGCTTTCTTT

J: TRBJ2-3
size: NA
D: NA
V: TRBV20-1
CDR3: CSASLGGRSDTQYF
DNA: TGCAGTGCTAGTCTGGGTGGGAGGTCAGATACGCAGTATTTT

J: TRBJ2-5
size: many
D: NA
V: TRBV5-8
CDR3: CASRGKGVPQYFQETQYF
DNA: TGTGCCAGCAGAGGGAAGGGGGTTCCCCAATATTTCCAAGAGACCCAGTACTTC

J: TRBJ2-3
size: NA
D: TRBD2
V: TRBV20-1
CDR3: CSARSLAGGPSKADTQYF
DNA: TGCAGTGCTAGATCCCTAGCGGGAGGGCCGTCAAAGGCAGATACGCAGTATTTT

J: TRBJ2-7
size: NA
D: NA
V: TRBV19
CDR3: CASSIDRTAVYEQYF
DNA: TGTGCCAGTAGTATAGACCGGACAGCCGTATACGAGCAGTACTTC

J: TRBJ1-1
size: many
D: TRBD1
V: TRBV7-9
CDR3: CASSPPRGPATEAFF
DNA: TGTGCCAGCAGCCCTCCCAGGGGGCCTGCCACTGAAGCTTTCTTT

J: TRBJ1-1
size: many
D: TRBD1
V: TRBV29-1
CDR3: CSVGRSQGINTEAFF
DNA: TGCAGCGTTGGCCGGTCACAGGGGATCAACACTGAAGCTTTCTTT

J: TRBJ2-2
size: NA
D: TRBD1
V: TRBV15
CDR3: CATSRGGGQGNVKTGELFF
DNA: TGTGCCACCAGCAGAGGAGGGGGACAGGGTAATGTAAAGACCGGGGAGCTGTTTTTT

J: TRBJ1-2
size: many
D: NA
V: TRBV14
CDR3: CASSQDLLKDGYTF
DNA: TGTGCCAGCAGCCAAGATCTTCTTAAGGATGGCTACACCTTC

J: TRBJ1-2
size: NA
D: NA
V: TRBV28
CDR3: CAIEPLGYGYTF
DNA: TGTGCCATCGAACCCCTGGGCTATGGCTACACCTTC

J: TRBJ2-5
size: NA
D: NA
V: TRBV20-1
CDR3: CSARAGTDLGTQYF
DNA: TGCAGTGCTAGAGCCGGGACTGACCTAGGAACCCAGTACTTC

J: TRBJ2-7
size: many
D: NA
V: TRBV10-3
CDR3: CAISAGYSYEQYF
DNA: TGTGCCATCAGCGCAGGGTACTCCTACGAGCAGTACTTC

J: TRBJ2-3
size: few
D: NA
V: TRBV6-2/TRBV6-3
CDR3: CASSRMNTQYF
DNA: TGTGCCAGCAGCCGCATGAATACGCAGTATTTT

J: TRBJ2-7
size: NA
D: TRBD2
V: TRBV2
CDR3: CASSTTSGTYEQYF
DNA: TGTGCCAGCAGTACAACTAGCGGAACCTACGAGCAGTACTTC

J: TRBJ2-1
size: many
D: NA
V: TRBV6-6
CDR3: CASSPRSALYEQFF
DNA: TGTGCCAGCAGTCCCAGGTCGGCCCTCTATGAGCAGTTCTTC

J: TRBJ2-7
size: many
D: TRBD2
V: TRBV19
CDR3: CASSISGTPSYEQYF
DNA: TGTGCCAGTAGCATTAGCGGGACCCCCTCCTACGAGCAGTACTTC

J: TRBJ1-2
size: few
D: TRBD1
V: TRBV7-2
CDR3: CASSSFTFPGQGNYGYTF
DNA: TGTGCCAGCAGCTCATTCACCTTTCCGGGACAGGGAAACTATGGCTACACCTTC

J: TRBJ2-3
size: NA
D: TRBD2
V: TRBV20-1
CDR3: CSAPRVLAGAGFIDTQYF
DNA: TGCAGTGCCCCCCGGGTATTAGCGGGGGCGGGGTTTATCGATACGCAGTATTTT

J: TRBJ1-2
size: few
D: NA
V: TRBV7-2
CDR3: CASSLDYRSNYGYTF
DNA: TGTGCCAGCAGCTTAGATTACAGGAGTAACTATGGCTACACCTTC

J: TRBJ2-3
size: NA
D: NA
V: TRBV2
CDR3: CASSGEVSQYF
DNA: TGTGCCAGCAGTGGAGAAGTGTCGCAGTATTTT

J: TRBJ1-3
size: NA
D: NA
V: TRBV18
CDR3: CASSPQGSGNTIYF
DNA: TGTGCCAGCTCACCTCAGGGATCCGGAAACACCATATATTTT

J: TRBJ2-5
size: few
D: TRBD2
V: TRBV20-1
CDR3: CSARESSGRETQYF
DNA: TGCAGTGCTAGAGAATCTAGCGGGAGGGAGACCCAGTACTTC

J: TRBJ1-5
size: NA
D: NA
V: TRBV20-1
CDR3: CSARQWTADSNQPQHF
DNA: TGCAGTGCTAGACAATGGACAGCAGATAGCAATCAGCCCCAGCATTTT

J: TRBJ2-7
size: NA
D: NA
V: TRBV14
CDR3: CASSPLGLSSYEQYF
DNA: TGTGCCAGCAGCCCCCTGGGTCTGAGCTCCTACGAGCAGTACTTC

J: TRBJ2-1
size: NA
D: NA
V: TRBV24-1
CDR3: CATSDPPGGGSSNEQFF
DNA: TGTGCCACCAGTGATCCCCCCGGGGGCGGGAGCAGCAATGAGCAGTTCTTC

J: TRBJ2-5
size: few
D: TRBD2
V: TRBV6-1
CDR3: CASSESSGGAGRETQYF
DNA: TGTGCCAGCAGTGAATCTAGCGGGGGGGCCGGGAGGGAGACCCAGTACTTC

J: TRBJ2-3
size: few
D: TRBD1
V: TRBV7-2
CDR3: CASSLGDRDTDTQYF
DNA: TGTGCCAGCAGCTTAGGGGACAGAGACACAGATACGCAGTATTTT

J: TRBJ1-3
size: NA
D: TRBD1
V: TRBV20-1
CDR3: CSAQDRAGNTIYF
DNA: TGCAGTGCTCAAGACAGGGCTGGAAACACCATATATTTT

J: TRBJ2-6
size: NA
D: NA
V: TRBV20-1
CDR3: CSARGLRGANVLTF
DNA: TGCAGTGCTAGAGGGTTAAGGGGGGCCAACGTCCTGACTTTC

J: TRBJ2-3
size: NA
D: NA
V: TRBV20-1
CDR3: CSAREEGLADTQYF
DNA: TGCAGTGCTAGAGAAGAGGGACTTGCAGATACGCAGTATTTT

J: TRBJ2-6
size: NA
D: TRBD2
V: TRBV3-1
CDR3: CASSPLAGGSGANVLTF
DNA: TGTGCCAGCAGCCCACTAGCGGGGGGCTCTGGGGCCAACGTCCTGACTTTC

J: TRBJ1-5
size: few
D: TRBD1
V: TRBV29-1
CDR3: CSVRDRGSDQPQHF
DNA: TGCAGCGTTCGGGACAGGGGTTCGGATCAGCCCCAGCATTTT